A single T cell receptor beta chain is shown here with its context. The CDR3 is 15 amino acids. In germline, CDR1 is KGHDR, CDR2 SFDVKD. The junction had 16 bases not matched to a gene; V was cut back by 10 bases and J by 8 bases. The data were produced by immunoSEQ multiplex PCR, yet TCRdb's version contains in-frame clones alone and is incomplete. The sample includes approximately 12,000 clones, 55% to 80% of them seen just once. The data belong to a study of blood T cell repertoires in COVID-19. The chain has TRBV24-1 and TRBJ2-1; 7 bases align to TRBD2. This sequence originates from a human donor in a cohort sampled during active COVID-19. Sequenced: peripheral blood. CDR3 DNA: TGTGCCACGGGTCTGACGCGGGGAGGGCAAGATGAGCAGTTCTTC. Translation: CATGLTRGGQDEQFF.